These T cell receptor beta chains were read from a single sample in a study of cytomegalovirus exposure and HLA in healthy donors. This table comes from immunoSEQ multiplex PCR, and its TCRdb copy is limited to in-frame clones, with some not included. This sample has some 85,000 clones, with 76% found just once. The sequencing input was PBMCs. The receptors shown here come from a man aged 35 to 55 in good health and CMV-seronegative. The CDR3 runs from the conserved cysteine through the conserved F or W. Rows give clone size only sometimes, using once, few, many, or a class for an expanded clone.

>TRBV7-7|TRBJ2-3|.
CASSHGQSTDTQYF
>TRBV5-6|.|once
CASSPPGGWGSYEQYF
>TRBV4-1|TRBJ2-3|.
CASSPWTSGGTDTQYF
>TRBV5-1|TRBJ1-2|.
CASSLGHTQRGPNYGYTF
>TRBV28|TRBJ2-7|.
CASSRLKGTGSHEQYF
>TRBV19|TRBJ2-2|.
CASSIAGDTGELFF
>TRBV19|TRBJ1-1|.
CASANTSEAFF
>TRBV27|TRBJ2-1|.
CASSLSATSGGKGQFF
>TRBV6-5|TRBJ2-7|once
CASSYRDSYEQYF
>TRBV4-3|TRBJ2-7|.
CASSHTGQGRYEQYF
>TRBV14|TRBJ1-2|few
CASSQVNVGYSYGYTF
>TRBV5-8|TRBJ1-1|.
CASSPEDRVATEAFF
>TRBV4-1|TRBJ2-7|.
CASSQEGAGSHYEQYF
>TRBV10-3|TRBJ2-5|.
CAISEQGTGRETQYF
>TRBV4-2|TRBJ2-5|.
CASSQDPSGGESETQYF
>TRBV28|TRBJ2-7|few
CASSPVIAGGPYEQYF
>TRBV7-2|TRBJ2-3|.
CASSRSGPTDTQYF
>TRBV27|TRBJ2-7|.
CASGANRQGNYEQYF
>TRBV25-1|TRBJ2-3|few
CASVSGGASTDTQYF
>TRBV28|TRBJ2-7|.
CASSRPSYRQGIHEQYF
>TRBV7-9|.|.
CASSTRDRGGYEQYF
>TRBV5-1|TRBJ2-5|.
CASSLGQQETQYF
>TRBV7-8|TRBJ2-5|.
CASIQLAGGETQYF
>TRBV4-3|TRBJ2-5|.
CASSQEKRRDQETQYF
>TRBV21-1|TRBJ1-5|.
CAIGNQPQHF
>TRBV5-6|TRBJ2-1|.
CASGRGNEQFF
>TRBV4-2|TRBJ1-2|.
CASSHWDRGYGYTF
>TRBV6-4|TRBJ1-5|.
CASSHSTGNSNQPQHF
>TRBV28|.|.
CASSSITSGGQIVYEQYF
>TRBV29-1|TRBJ2-2|.
CSVVQGSNTGELFF
>TRBV18|TRBJ1-2|.
CASSPRVQGLDGYTF
>TRBV28|TRBJ1-2|once
CASSFSMTGGYTF
>TRBV7-2|TRBJ1-5|.
CASSLTGTGNQPQHF
>TRBV5-6|TRBJ2-1|.
CASRVEEAYNEQFF
>TRBV7-2|TRBJ1-1|.
CASSLEYKNTEAFF
>TRBV6-5|TRBJ1-2|.
CASSYSMGGGYTF
>TRBV11-2|TRBJ1-1|.
CASGGQSNTEAFF
>TRBV7-8|TRBJ1-2|.
CASSFPGTGFLANYGYTF
>TRBV6-5|TRBJ2-3|.
CASFGGALSNTQYF
>TRBV7-9|TRBJ1-2|.
CASSAPQGGSYGYTF
>TRBV19|TRBJ2-7|.
CASSIASSYEQYF
>TRBV7-2|TRBJ1-6|.
CASSLAWEDRRNSPLHF
>TRBV29-1|TRBJ2-5|.
CSVVRTVQETQYF
>TRBV4-3|TRBJ1-2|few
CASSQEAGAGFANYGYTF
>TRBV7-2|TRBJ2-1|.
CASSLARVHNEQFF